The rows below give T cell receptor beta chains drawn from one sample of a study of response to subunit inactivated influenza vaccine. One entry per CDR3 protein, called by TCRdb with MiXCR from the RT-PCR reads. The sample has more than 550,000 distinct CDR3 sequences, 11% seen once. The same specimen was also included in a second study, on T cells expressing NK-cell markers.

The starting material was PBMCs from blood, obtained on the day of vaccination. The receptors derive from a man aged 50-59 years who received an inactivated influenza vaccine. CDR3s include the opening cysteine and the closing phenylalanine or tryptophan. Fields, in order: D gene, V gene, J gene, clone size, CDR3 DNA, CDR3 protein. A D gene is named only where the DNA matches it firmly. Size tells how often a clone was seen (once, few, many) or the class of an expanded clone, and some rows leave it out.

>TRBD2|TRBV7-9|TRBJ2-7|.
TGTGCCAGCAGCTCCTTACTAGCGGGAGATCGGTACGAGCAGTACTTC
CASSSLLAGDRYEQYF
>TRBD2|TRBV27|TRBJ2-7|.
TGTGCCAGCAGAAGCTTGACTAGCGGCTACGAGCAGTACTTC
CASRSLTSGYEQYF
>TRBD2|TRBV29-1|TRBJ2-7|.
TGCAGCGTTAGCCGGTCTAGCGGGAAAAGGGAGGAGCAGTACTTC
CSVSRSSGKREEQYF
>TRBD2|TRBV3-1|TRBJ2-7|few
TGTGCCAGCAGCCGAGCGGGGGCCTCTGCCTCCTACGAGCAGTACTTC
CASSRAGASASYEQYF
>TRBD2|TRBV11-2|TRBJ2-7|few
TGTGCCAGCAGCCTGACTTGGACTAGCGGGGAAAGTCGCTACGAGCAGTACTTC
CASSLTWTSGESRYEQYF
>.|TRBV15|TRBJ1-1|once
TGTGCCACCAGCAGAGATCCCGAGGGTGAAGCTTTCTTT
CATSRDPEGEAFF
>.|TRBV12-3/TRBV12-4|TRBJ2-2|many
TGTGCCAGCAACCAAGTGGGGACGGCCGGGGAGCTGTTTTTT
CASNQVGTAGELFF
>.|TRBV7-8|TRBJ1-5|many
TGTGCCAGCAGCTCTAACTCCAATCAGCCCCAGCATTTT
CASSSNSNQPQHF
>.|TRBV27|TRBJ1-3|.
TGTGCCAGCAGTTCCACGTGGAGCTCTGGAAACACCATATATTTT
CASSSTWSSGNTIYF
>.|TRBV7-2|TRBJ2-4|.
TGTGCCAGCAGCTTAGTGGTAGGGGTAAACATTCAGTACTTC
CASSLVVGVNIQYF
>.|TRBV12-3/TRBV12-4|TRBJ2-1|many
TGTGCCAGCAGTCGAGACGGGTACAATGAGCAGTTCTTC
CASSRDGYNEQFF
>.|TRBV12-3/TRBV12-4|TRBJ2-3|few
TGTGCCAGCAGTTTTGCGGGGGCGGTGGATACGCAGTATTTT
CASSFAGAVDTQYF
>TRBD2|TRBV25-1|TRBJ2-1|few
TGTGCCAGCAGTGGGGCGGGTATTGGGACTAGCGACTACAATGAGCAGTTCTTC
CASSGAGIGTSDYNEQFF
>.|TRBV28|TRBJ1-6|many
TGTGCCAGCAGTTTATTTGGGCGTAATTCACCCCTCCACTTT
CASSLFGRNSPLHF
>.|TRBV6-1|TRBJ1-4|many
TGTGCCAGCAGGGGACTTTTCCTTAATGAAAAACTGTTTTTT
CASRGLFLNEKLFF
>TRBD2|TRBV6-2/TRBV6-3|TRBJ2-1|few
TGTGCCGGTCGTGCGGGAGGTCACAATGAGCAGTTCTTC
CAGRAGGHNEQFF
>TRBD2|TRBV20-1|TRBJ2-5|.
TGCAGTGCTAGAGATCGTCTAGCGGGAGTCCAAGAGACCCAGTACTTC
CSARDRLAGVQETQYF
>.|TRBV27|TRBJ2-3|few
TGTGCCAGCAGTTTCACAAACTCCTTCTATACGCAGTATTTT
CASSFTNSFYTQYF
>.|TRBV20-1|TRBJ2-3|.
TGCAGTGCTAGAGATCTTAGCAATACAGATACGCAGTATTTT
CSARDLSNTDTQYF
>TRBD2|TRBV28|TRBJ2-7|.
TGTGCCAGCAGTTCCCGGAGGACTAGCGGGATGGACGAGCAGTACTTC
CASSSRRTSGMDEQYF
>.|TRBV10-2|TRBJ1-5|.
TGCGCCAGCAGTGATATGCCCGGGCAGCCCCAGCATTTT
CASSDMPGQPQHF
>.|TRBV6-1|TRBJ1-3|many
TGTGCCAGCAGCAGGGTGCCTGGAAACACCATATATTTT
CASSRVPGNTIYF
>TRBD1|TRBV6-1|TRBJ2-7|.
TGTGCCAGCAGCACAACAGGGGGATCTGCGAACGAGCAGTACTTC
CASSTTGGSANEQYF
>.|TRBV5-1|TRBJ1-2|few
TGCGCCAGCAATGCCGGGGGGACCTATGGCTACACCTTC
CASNAGGTYGYTF
>.|TRBV24-1|TRBJ2-5|.
TGTGCCACCAGTGATCCCCGGGCCTCGGAGACCCAGTACTTC
CATSDPRASETQYF
>.|TRBV5-1|TRBJ1-1|.
TGCGCCAGCAGCTTGGTGGGCGGTAGGGGAGGTGAAGCTTTCTTT
CASSLVGGRGGEAFF
>.|TRBV10-3|TRBJ1-6|.
TGTGCCATCAGCCCGGGACAACATAATTCACCCCTCCACTTT
CAISPGQHNSPLHF
>.|TRBV6-5|TRBJ2-7|.
TGTGCCAGCAGTTACTCGAGTAAGGGTTTCTACGAGCAGTACTTC
CASSYSSKGFYEQYF
>TRBD2|TRBV11-2|TRBJ2-7|.
TGTGCCAGCCTCTCCGGCGGGAGGGCCAGGGAGCAGTACTTC
CASLSGGRAREQYF
>TRBD2|TRBV20-1|TRBJ2-3|.
TGCAGTGCTAGAGAATGGACTAGCGGTAAAGATACGCAGTATTTT
CSAREWTSGKDTQYF
>.|TRBV6-2/TRBV6-3|TRBJ2-3|once
TGTGCCAGCAGCAAAAATAACAGGGTCCGCACAGATACGCAGTATTTT
CASSKNNRVRTDTQYF
>.|TRBV6-5|TRBJ2-7|.
TGTGCCAGCAGCGCCAGATCCTACGAGCAGTACTTC
CASSARSYEQYF
>.|TRBV5-1|TRBJ2-3|.
TGCGCCAGCAGCTTGGGGGTAGCGGCAGCCAATACGCAGTATTTT
CASSLGVAAANTQYF
>TRBD2|TRBV6-2/TRBV6-3|TRBJ2-7|few
TGTGCCAGTCGGCATGGTAGTACTAGCGGAGCCAAGGGACTTTACGAGCAGTACTTC
CASRHGSTSGAKGLYEQYF
>.|TRBV12-3/TRBV12-4|TRBJ1-1|few
TGTGCCAGCAGGGGCCGACGCAACTTGGGACATACGAACACTGAAGCTTTCTTT
CASRGRRNLGHTNTEAFF
>.|TRBV6-2/TRBV6-3|TRBJ2-7|few
TGTGCCAGCATCCTACGGATGGGGACCTACGAGCAGTACTTC
CASILRMGTYEQYF
>TRBD2|TRBV28|TRBJ2-1|few
TGTGCCAGCAGTAAGACTAGCGGGGTTAATGAGCAGTTCTTC
CASSKTSGVNEQFF
>TRBD1|TRBV12-3/TRBV12-4|TRBJ2-4|few
TGTGCCAGCAGCCGCAGGGGGCTGTCGGAAAACATTCAGTACTTC
CASSRRGLSENIQYF
>TRBD1|TRBV12-3/TRBV12-4|TRBJ1-1|.
TGTGCCAGCAGCCCGGGACAGGGCTTAATGAACACTGAAGCTTTCTTT
CASSPGQGLMNTEAFF
>TRBD1|TRBV4-3|TRBJ2-6|.
TGCGCCAGCTGCACAGGGGGCCTGGAAGCTGGGGCCAACGTCCTGACTTTC
CASCTGGLEAGANVLTF
>TRBD1|TRBV5-1|TRBJ2-7|many
TGCGCCAGCAGCTTGGCCATGGACAGGGGGACCTACGAGCAGTACTTC
CASSLAMDRGTYEQYF
>.|TRBV5-1|TRBJ2-6|few
TGCGCCAGCAGCTTCAGGGGGGCTGGGGCCAACGTCCTGACTTTC
CASSFRGAGANVLTF
>.|TRBV18|TRBJ1-5|.
TGTGCCAGCTCACCGGGGGGGTTTCAGCCCCAGCATTTT
CASSPGGFQPQHF
>TRBD2|TRBV7-9|TRBJ2-3|many
TGTGCCAGCAGCCCGCGGACTAGCGGGAGCACAGATACGCAGTATTTT
CASSPRTSGSTDTQYF
>.|TRBV12-3/TRBV12-4|TRBJ2-1|many
.
CASSSSTDEQFF
>.|TRBV18|TRBJ1-2|few
TGTGCCAGCTCACCCCCGCCAGGGACACCCTATGGCTACACCTTC
CASSPPPGTPYGYTF
>.|TRBV5-1|TRBJ2-1|many
TGCGCCAGCAGCCACCAATCAGGGGGGATCTACAATGAGCAGTTCTTC
CASSHQSGGIYNEQFF
>TRBD2|TRBV4-2|TRBJ2-5|.
TGTGCCAGCAGCCAAGAAATCGGTAGCGGGAGGGGGGAGACCCAGTACTTC
CASSQEIGSGRGETQYF
>.|TRBV3-1|TRBJ2-3|.
TGTGCCAGCAGCCAAGTCGCCCAGCGCACAGATACGCAGTATTTT
CASSQVAQRTDTQYF
>TRBD1|TRBV6-1|TRBJ1-2|few
TGTGCCAGCAGGATAGGACAGGGTGGTGGCTACACCTTC
CASRIGQGGGYTF
>.|TRBV6-2/TRBV6-3|TRBJ1-2|.
TGTGCCAGCAGTTATCCCCTCCCGGAGGCCGGCGTCATCTATGGCTACACCTTC
CASSYPLPEAGVIYGYTF
>.|TRBV7-2|TRBJ1-2|.
TGTGCCAGCAGCTCCGGTCTCACCATGGGTGGCTACACCTTC
CASSSGLTMGGYTF